This T cell receptor (beta chain) was recovered during a study of blood T cell repertoires in COVID-19. For the study at large: Specimens from acute and convalescent COVID-19 originated in the United States, Italy and Spain. PBMCs, B-cell-depleted T cells, or T cells provided the cDNA or gDNA that made up the material.

V lost 3 bases and J lost 4; bases outside the gene matches: 16. This CDR3 is 17 amino acids long. Germline V gives CDR1 SQVTM, CDR2 ANQGSEA. Per the original methods: For nucleated cells, counts were estimated from reference gene primer amplification. Here immunoSEQ multiplex PCR was the method, and the copy in TCRdb shows in-frame clones only, minus some. D and trimming were read from the DNA, whereas the V and J calls and clone size are those reported in that table. The sample has about 260,000 clones, around four fifths seen once. This clone was seen just once. The J gene is TRBJ2-5, the V gene TRBV29-1; 8 positions match TRBD2. The sequence was obtained from a woman over 75 with acute or convalescent COVID-19. The sequenced sample consisted of peripheral blood. CDR3 amino acids: CSVDLWSQRGRGETQYF. The CDR3 nucleotides are TGCAGCGTTGATCTTTGGTCCCAGCGGGGGCGGGGAGAGACCCAGTACTTC.